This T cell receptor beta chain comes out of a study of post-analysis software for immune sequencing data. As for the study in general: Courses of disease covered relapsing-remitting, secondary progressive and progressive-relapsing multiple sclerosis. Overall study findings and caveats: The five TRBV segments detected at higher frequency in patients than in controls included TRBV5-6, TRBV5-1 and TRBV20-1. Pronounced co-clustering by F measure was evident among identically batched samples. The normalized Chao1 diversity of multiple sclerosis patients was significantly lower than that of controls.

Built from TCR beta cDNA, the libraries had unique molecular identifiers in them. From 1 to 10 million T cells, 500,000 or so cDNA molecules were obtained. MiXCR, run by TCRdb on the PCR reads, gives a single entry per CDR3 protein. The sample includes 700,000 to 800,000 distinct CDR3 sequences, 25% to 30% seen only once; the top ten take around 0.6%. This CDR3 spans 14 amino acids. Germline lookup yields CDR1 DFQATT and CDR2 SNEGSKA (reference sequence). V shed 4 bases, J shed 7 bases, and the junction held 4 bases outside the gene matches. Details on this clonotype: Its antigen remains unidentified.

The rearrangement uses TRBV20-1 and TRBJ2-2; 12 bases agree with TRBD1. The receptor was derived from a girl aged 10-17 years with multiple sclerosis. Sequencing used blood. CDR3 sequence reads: CSATGTGGGGELFF. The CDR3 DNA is TGCAGTGCTACCGGGACAGGGGGCGGCGGGGAGCTGTTTTTT.